The sequence of this T cell receptor beta chain was determined in a study of shared clonotypes between healthy human individuals. Per the germline V gene, CDR1 is SGHNT and CDR2 is YYREEE (reference sequence). After removal of 3 bases from V and 6 bases from J, the junction contained 9 bases not matched to a gene. The CDR3 sequence is 15 residues long. Adult donors, all healthy and HIV-negative, had no recent acute infections or vaccinations. The repertoire was sequenced with immunoSEQ multiplex PCR; TCRdb's copy has only in-frame clones and lacks some. The repertoire holds 400,000 to 600,000 clones, with 75% to 80% as singletons. General study findings and limits: Having only a few donors restricted how much genetic and exposure-history diversity was captured. Sampling involved blood alone; tissue repertoires likely differ.

About this clone: What it binds is not known.

The V call is TRBV5-4, the J call TRBJ2-5; 9 positions agree with TRBD2. The receptor was derived from a woman in her thirties or forties in good health. Some clones in this sample may be carry-over from other donors' samples. Input material: PBMCs. The CDR3: CASSSGTSRTKTQYF. The CDR3 DNA reads TGTGCCAGCAGCTCCGGGACTAGCAGGACAAAGACCCAGTACTTC.